Listed below are T cell receptor beta chains from one sample, sequenced in a study of blood T cell repertoires in COVID-19. TCRdb's table, derived via immunoSEQ multiplex PCR, lists solely in-frame clones and lacks some. The sample shows roughly 180,000 clones, around 80% of them seen only once. The sequencing input was PBMCs or T cells enriched from blood (not recorded which). The receptors shown here come from a man in his fifties who had recovered from COVID-19. CDR3s include the opening cysteine and the closing phenylalanine or tryptophan. D genes are given only for firm matches. Some rows mark clone size as missing; the rest say once, few, many or name a class of expanded clone.

TRBJ2-7 TRBV19 - - TGTGCCAGTAGTATAGCGGCCAGCCAGGCGATCTACGAGCAGTACTTC CASSIAASQAIYEQYF
TRBJ1-2 TRBV2 - - TGTGCCAGGGGCACCGGGAGTGTCTATGGCTACACCTTC CARGTGSVYGYTF
TRBJ2-5 TRBV4-1 - - TGCGCCAGCAGCCCCGACTCGGACAGTATAAGAGGAGGGACCCAGTACTTC CASSPDSDSIRGGTQYF
TRBJ2-5 TRBV9 - few TGTGCCAGCAGCGTTTACGGACAGAACCAAGAGACCCAGTACTTC CASSVYGQNQETQYF
TRBJ2-2 TRBV4-2 - - TGTGCCAGCAGCCAAGAAGGAGTGGCCGGGGAGCTGTTTTTT CASSQEGVAGELFF
TRBJ2-3 TRBV13 TRBD1 - TGTGCCAGCAGCTCATTAGGGACAGCTAGCACAGATACGCAGTATTTT CASSSLGTASTDTQYF
TRBJ2-7 TRBV28 - - TGTGCCAGCAGTTTCTACGGGAGCTCCTACGAGCAGTACTTC CASSFYGSSYEQYF
TRBJ1-2 TRBV7-8 - - TGTGCCAGCAGCTTAGTAGGGGAAGGCTACACCTTC CASSLVGEGYTF
TRBJ2-3 TRBV2 TRBD2 few TGTGCCAGCAGTGCACTAGCGGGAGGATGGGATACGCAGTATTTT CASSALAGGWDTQYF
TRBJ2-2 TRBV15 - - TGTGCCACCAGCAGAGGGGAAGGGGGGAACACCGGGGAGCTGTTTTTT CATSRGEGGNTGELFF
TRBJ2-7 TRBV5-1 TRBD2 - TGCGCCAGCAGCCCTGGTAGCGGGACTCACGAGCAGTACTTC CASSPGSGTHEQYF
TRBJ1-3 TRBV2 - - TGTGCCAGCAGTGAAGCGGTGGGGCTCTCTGGAAACACCATATATTTT CASSEAVGLSGNTIYF
TRBJ1-4 TRBV23-1 - - TGCGCCAGCAGTCAATCGTCTGCAACTAATGAAAAACTGTTTTTT CASSQSSATNEKLFF
TRBJ2-2 TRBV28 - - TGTGCCAGCCTCACAGGGTTCGGCACCGGGGAGCTGTTTTTT CASLTGFGTGELFF
TRBJ1-4 TRBV18 TRBD1 - TGTGCCAGCTCGGCCGACAGGGGAAATGAAAAACTGTTTTTT CASSADRGNEKLFF
TRBJ2-7 TRBV6-9 - - TGTGCCAGCAGTGTGCGGGGCGGGATCTGCGAGCAGTACTTC CASSVRGGICEQYF
TRBJ2-1 TRBV2 - - TGTGCCAGCGGACTGGGGAGCTCCTACAATGAGCAGTTCTTC CASGLGSSYNEQFF